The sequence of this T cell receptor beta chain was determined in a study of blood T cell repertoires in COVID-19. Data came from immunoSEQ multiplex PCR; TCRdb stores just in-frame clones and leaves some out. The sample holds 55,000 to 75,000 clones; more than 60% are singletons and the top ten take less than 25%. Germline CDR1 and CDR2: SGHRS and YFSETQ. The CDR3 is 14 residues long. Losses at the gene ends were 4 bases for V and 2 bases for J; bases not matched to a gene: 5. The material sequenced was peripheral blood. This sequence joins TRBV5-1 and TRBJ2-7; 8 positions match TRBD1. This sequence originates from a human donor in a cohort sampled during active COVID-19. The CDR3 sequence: CASSPGGRTYEQYF. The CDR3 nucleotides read TGCGCCAGCAGCCCAGGGGGCCGTACCTACGAGCAGTACTTC.